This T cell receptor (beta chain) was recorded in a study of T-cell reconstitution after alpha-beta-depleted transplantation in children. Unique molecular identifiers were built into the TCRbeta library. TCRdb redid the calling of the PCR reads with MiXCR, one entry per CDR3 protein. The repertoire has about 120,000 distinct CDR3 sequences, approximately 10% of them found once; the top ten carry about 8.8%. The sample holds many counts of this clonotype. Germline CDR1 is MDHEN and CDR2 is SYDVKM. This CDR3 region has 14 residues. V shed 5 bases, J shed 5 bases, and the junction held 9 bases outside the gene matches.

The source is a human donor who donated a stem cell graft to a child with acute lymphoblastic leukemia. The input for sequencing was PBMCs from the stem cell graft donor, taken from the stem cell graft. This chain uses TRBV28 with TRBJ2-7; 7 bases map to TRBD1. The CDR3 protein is CASSPLDRVHEQYF. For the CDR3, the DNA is TGTGCCAGCAGTCCCCTAGACAGGGTACACGAGCAGTACTTC.